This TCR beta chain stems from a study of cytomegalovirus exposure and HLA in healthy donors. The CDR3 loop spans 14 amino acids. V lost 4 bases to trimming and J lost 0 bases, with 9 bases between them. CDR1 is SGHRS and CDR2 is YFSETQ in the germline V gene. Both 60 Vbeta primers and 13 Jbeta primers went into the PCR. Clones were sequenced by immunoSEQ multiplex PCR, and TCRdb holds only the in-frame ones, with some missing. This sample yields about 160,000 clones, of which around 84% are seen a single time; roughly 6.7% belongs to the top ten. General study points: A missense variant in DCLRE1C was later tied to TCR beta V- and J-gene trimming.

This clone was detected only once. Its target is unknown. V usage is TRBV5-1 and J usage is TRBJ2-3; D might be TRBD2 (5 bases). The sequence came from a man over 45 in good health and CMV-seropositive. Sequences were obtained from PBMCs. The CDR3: CASSDLASTDTQYF. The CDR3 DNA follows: TGCGCCAGCAGCGACCTAGCTAGCACAGATACGCAGTATTTT.